This T cell receptor (beta chain) was captured by sequencing in a study of shared clonotypes between healthy human individuals. For the study at large: Each donor's CD8 memory used one plate, CD8 naive two, each CD4 subset three.

Germline CDR1 reads SGHRS; CDR2 reads YFSETQ. This CDR3 has 13 residues. V was cut by 0 bases and J by 9 bases, with 10 bases left in between. Deep was the level at which the assay was run. Original processing notes: ImmunoSEQ only sent back junction sequences with no quality scores, so filtering was done differently. TCRdb keeps only in-frame clones here, not all; method: immunoSEQ multiplex PCR. Clone size and the V and J calls come from that table; the DNA yielded D and trimming. The data contain 2 million to 2.5 million clones, under 97% of them seen just once; the ten biggest clones take up approximately 0.13%.

The sample consisted of naive CD4+ T cells sorted from blood. The subset was: CD45RA+ positively selected. The V call is TRBV5-1, the J call TRBJ2-1; D possibly matches TRBD1 or TRBD2 (5 bases each). The origin of this receptor is a man younger than 35 in good health. The CDR3 loop reads CASSLDPGTEQFF. Here the CDR3 DNA reads TGCGCCAGCAGCTTGGATCCAGGGACTGAGCAGTTCTTC.